The 19 T cell receptor beta chains below were found in one sample sequenced in a study of T cells in Graves' hyperthyroidism and ophthalmopathy. The source material, RNA transcripts, was used to amplify TCR beta CDR3 regions. Primed by the HTBI set, a first-round RT-PCR was run on the TCR CDR3. TCRdb fed the multiplex PCR reads into MiXCR, producing one record per CDR3 protein. The table records 300,000 to 400,000 distinct CDR3 sequences, approximately 13% of them present only once. What was sequenced was blood. The receptors stem from a woman under 30 with Graves' hyperthyroidism.

The V and J genes are TRBV20-1 and TRBJ1-5; D gene unclear. This CDR3 has 13 amino acids. The V end lost 5 bases, the J end lost 1 base, and 9 bases lay between the germline ends. Germline V lookup: CDR1 DFQATT, CDR2 SNEGSKA (reference sequence). The CDR3 DNA sequence: TGCAGTGCTGGAGGACCCAGCAATCAGCCCCAGCATTTT. Translating it yields CSAGGPSNQPQHF.

This clonotype was observed many times. This sequence joins TRBV6-5 and TRBJ1-2; no firm D call. Deletions cut 2 bases from V and 1 base from J, with 5 bases between. This CDR3 spans 13 amino acids. Per germline, CDR1 MNHEY and CDR2 SVGAGI. CDR3 DNA: TGTGCCAGCAGTTACAGCTATAACTATGGCTACACCTTC. The encoded protein is CASSYSYNYGYTF.

This clonotype was picked up a small number of times. A much more abundant neighbour one base away suggests this may be a read error. CDR3 loop: CASREIRGLKEAQYF. In nucleotides, the CDR3 is TGTGCCAGCAGAGAGATCAGGGGGCTGAAAGAGGCCCAGTACTTC. The V call is TRBV28, the J call TRBJ2-5; 8 bases line up with TRBD1. Germline loops: CDR1 MDHEN, CDR2 SYDVKM. This CDR3 is 15 amino acids long.

The chain joins TRBV4-1 to TRBJ2-5, with D maybe TRBD1 (8 bases). This CDR3 comprises 16 residues. Germline CDR1 and CDR2: MGHRA and YSYEKL. Trimming removed 2 bases at V and 1 base at J, with 14 bases between. In DNA form, the CDR3 reads TGCGCCAGCAGCCAATCGGGAGGACAGGGCCAAGAGACCCAGTACTTC. Translating gives CASSQSGGQGQETQYF.

This clonotype was counted ten times or more. The J gene is TRBJ2-3, the V gene TRBV27; 12 bases agree with TRBD2. V shed 7 bases and J 2 bases; nucleotides not matched to a gene: 7. Per germline, CDR1 MNHEY and CDR2 SMNVEV (reference sequence). The CDR3 is 16 residues long. The DNA of the CDR3 is TGTGCCAGCACTCCAGGACTAGCGGGACCCACAGATACGCAGTATTTT. Translating gives CASTPGLAGPTDTQYF.

This clonotype occurred many times. The genes are TRBV28 and TRBJ1-2; no firm D call. This CDR3 comprises 12 residues. Trimming removed 6 bases at V and 2 bases at J, with 7 bases between. Germline V CDR1 and CDR2: MDHEN, SYDVKM. The CDR3 region has the DNA TGTGCCAGCAGATGGGCCAACTATGGCTACACCTTC. It translates to CASRWANYGYTF.

The CDR3 spells CASILGGANNEQFF. The CDR3 DNA follows: TGTGCCAGTATCCTGGGGGGGGCCAACAATGAGCAGTTCTTC. This chain links TRBV19 with TRBJ2-1; D perhaps matches TRBD2 (7 bases). This CDR3 is 14 amino acids long. Per germline, CDR1 LNHDA and CDR2 SQIVND (reference sequence). Trimming stripped 7 bases from V and 5 bases from J, with 15 bases between.

At least ten counts were recorded for this clonotype. V is TRBV7-6 and J is TRBJ2-5; no definite D call. The CDR3 sequence is 13 residues long. In germline, CDR1 is SGHVS, CDR2 FNYEAQ. Between the trimmed V and J ends, which lost 5 bases and 5 bases, there was a span of 12 bases. DNA for the CDR3: TGTGCCAGCAGCCCTCGGATTCTGGAGACCCAGTACTTC. This translates into CASSPRILETQYF. Based on the CDR3 plus reference TRBV7-6 and TRBJ2-5, the full variable domain is GAGVSQSPRYKVTKRGQDVALRCDPISGHVSLYWYRQALGQGPEFLTYFNYEAQQDKSGLPNDRFSAERPEGSISTLTIQRTEQRDSAMYRCASSPRILETQYFGPGTRLLVL.

This clonotype was picked up many times. This sequence joins TRBV28 and TRBJ2-2, with D tentatively TRBD1 (5 bases). V was trimmed by 11 bases and J by 5 bases, leaving 18 bases between them. Germline V gene lookup returns CDR1 MDHEN and CDR2 SYDVKM. CDR3 size: 14 residues. In DNA form, the CDR3 reads TGTGCCGGCGCTATAAAGGACATTACCGGGGAGCTGTTTTTT. This translates into CAGAIKDITGELFF.

This clonotype was seen a few times. The rearrangement joins TRBV28 to TRBJ2-7; 10 positions agree with TRBD1. Germline V CDR1 and CDR2: MDHEN, SYDVKM. The CDR3 has 16 amino acids. Trimming removed 1 base from V and 4 bases from J; junction bases left unmatched: 7. Here the CDR3 reads CASSLFRTGGRYEQYF. For the CDR3, the DNA is TGTGCCAGCAGTTTATTTCGGACAGGGGGTAGGTACGAGCAGTACTTC.

This clonotype has at least ten counts. This sequence joins TRBV7-2 and TRBJ2-7; the D is unclear. Germline assignment: CDR1 SGHTA and CDR2 FQGNSA. The CDR3 consists of 16 residues. V was trimmed by 3 bases and J by 0 bases, leaving 15 bases between them. CDR3 sequence reads: CASSLRPNLGSYEQYF. The CDR3 DNA reads as TGTGCCAGCAGCTTGCGTCCAAACCTGGGCTCCTACGAGCAGTACTTC.

This clonotype came up many times. The V call is TRBV28, the J call TRBJ2-1; D tentatively reads TRBD1 or TRBD2 (5 bases each). V lost 2 bases and J 9 bases, leaving 8 bases between the germline ends. The CDR3 is 12 amino acids. Looked up from germline, CDR1 is MDHEN and CDR2 is SYDVKM. The CDR3 sequence is CASSLGTVEQFF. The CDR3 DNA reads TGTGCCAGCAGTTTAGGGACGGTTGAGCAGTTCTTC.

This clonotype came up a few times. The chain's CDR3 is CSPGDRPGNTIYF. In nucleotides, the CDR3 is TGCAGCCCGGGGGACAGGCCTGGAAACACCATATATTTT. The chain couples TRBV29-1 to TRBJ1-3; 8 bases fit TRBD1. The CDR3 covers 13 residues. Germline lookup yields CDR1 SQVTM and CDR2 ANQGSEA. J lost 2 bases, V lost 8 bases, and 5 bases had no gene match.

This clonotype was seen at least ten times. This chain joins TRBV7-8 and TRBJ2-5; 8 bases map to TRBD1. The CDR3 consists of 15 residues. Germline lookup yields CDR1 SGHVS and CDR2 FQNEAQ. Unmatched junction bases numbered 9, after V lost 5 bases and J lost 4 bases. The chain's CDR3 is CASSSGQGRGETQYF. In DNA form, the CDR3 reads TGTGCCAGCAGCAGCGGACAGGGCCGAGGAGAGACCCAGTACTTC.

This chain links TRBV28 with TRBJ2-7, with D possibly matching TRBD1 (5 bases). CDR1 is MDHEN, CDR2 SYDVKM, per germline. The CDR3 extends over 12 amino acids. Between the trimmed V and J ends, which lost 11 bases and 1 base, there was a span of 12 bases. The CDR3 sequence: CAAGQTSYEQYF. CDR3 DNA: TGTGCCGCCGGACAAACATCCTACGAGCAGTACTTC.

CDR3 sequence reads: CASSLIRQPQHF. CDR3 nucleotide sequence: TGTGCCAGCAGTTTGATCCGACAGCCCCAGCATTTT. The chain is built from TRBV12-3 or TRBV12-4 and TRBJ1-5; D ambiguous. The V and J ends lost 3 bases and 7 bases respectively, with 7 bases between them. This CDR3 region has 12 residues.

This clonotype came up many times. The rearrangement links TRBV28 to TRBJ2-2; the D is unclear. This CDR3 has 14 residues. Germline CDR1 MDHEN, CDR2 SYDVKM. V dropped 3 bases and J dropped 4 bases, with 9 bases sitting between them. CDR3 DNA sequence: TGTGCCAGCAGTTTTTTAACCGGCACCGGGGAGCTGTTTTTT. This sequence encodes CASSFLTGTGELFF.

V gene TRBV7-7 combines with J gene TRBJ1-5; D gene ambiguous. Germline loops: CDR1 SSHAT, CDR2 FNYEAQ (reference sequence). The CDR3 is 15 amino acids. The DNA for the CDR3 is TGTGCTAGCCCCTTTTGGGAGGGAACAAGGCAGCCCCAGCATTTT. Amino acid sequence: CASPFWEGTRQPQHF.

Many counts were recorded for this clonotype. The chain uses TRBV28 and TRBJ2-5, with D tentatively TRBD1 (6 bases). The CDR3 is 15 amino acids. V lost 2 bases and J 1 base, leaving 11 bases between the germline ends. Germline CDR1 reads MDHEN; CDR2 reads SYDVKM. DNA of the CDR3: TGTGCCAGCAGTTTAATCCGGGACACCCAAGAGACCCAGTACTTC. It yields the protein CASSLIRDTQETQYF.